This is a list of T cell receptor beta chains from one sample in a study of early T cells in non-severe SARS-CoV-2 infection. MiXCR was run by TCRdb on the 5' RACE reads, yielding one entry per CDR3 protein. The repertoire has just over 95,000 distinct CDR3 sequences, 11% of them found once; the top ten carry 4% to 5.5%. Sequencing was performed on whole blood. The receptor set was obtained from an adult who was a healthcare worker with PCR-confirmed SARS-CoV-2 infection or an uninfected control (not recorded which). The CDR3 runs from the conserved cysteine through the conserved F or W. D genes are given only for firm matches. Rows give clone size only sometimes, using once, few, many, or a class for an expanded clone.

j_gene: TRBJ2-1; d_gene: .; v_gene: TRBV29-1; abundance: many; CDR3nt: TGCAGCGTTGGCAGGGGAAAGGGTGAGCAGTTCTTC; CDR3aa: CSVGRGKGEQFF
j_gene: TRBJ1-2; d_gene: .; v_gene: TRBV4-1; abundance: .; CDR3nt: TGCGCCAGCAGCCAAGAGTGGTTCACCTTTAACTATGGCTACACCTTC; CDR3aa: CASSQEWFTFNYGYTF
j_gene: TRBJ2-1; d_gene: .; v_gene: TRBV13; abundance: few; CDR3nt: TGTGCCAGCTCCATTAATCGGGGCTACAATGAGCAGTTCTTC; CDR3aa: CASSINRGYNEQFF
j_gene: TRBJ2-7; d_gene: .; v_gene: TRBV5-1; abundance: few; CDR3nt: TGCGCCAGCAGCTTGGCCGGGGTGCTTACCTACGAGCAGTACTTC; CDR3aa: CASSLAGVLTYEQYF
j_gene: TRBJ1-4; d_gene: .; v_gene: TRBV13; abundance: few; CDR3nt: TGTGCCAGCAGCCCGGTGGGGCGGCAAGGAAAACTGTTTTTT; CDR3aa: CASSPVGRQGKLFF
j_gene: TRBJ1-2; d_gene: .; v_gene: TRBV24-1; abundance: many; CDR3nt: TGTGCCACCAGTGATTTTTCGAGAGACTATGGCTACACCTTC; CDR3aa: CATSDFSRDYGYTF
j_gene: TRBJ1-2; d_gene: TRBD1; v_gene: TRBV19; abundance: many; CDR3nt: TGTGCCAGTTTTCCTAAGGGGGCGACCGGCTTTAACTATGGCTACACCTTC; CDR3aa: CASFPKGATGFNYGYTF
j_gene: TRBJ1-1; d_gene: .; v_gene: TRBV5-1; abundance: .; CDR3nt: TGCGCCAGCAGCTTGGCCAGGGCAGACAACACTGAAGCTTTCTTT; CDR3aa: CASSLARADNTEAFF
j_gene: TRBJ2-2; d_gene: .; v_gene: TRBV20-1; abundance: few; CDR3nt: TGCAGTGCTAGATCCCCCGCCCCCGGGGAGCTGTTTTTT; CDR3aa: CSARSPAPGELFF
j_gene: TRBJ1-1; d_gene: TRBD1; v_gene: TRBV5-1; abundance: few; CDR3nt: TGCGCCAGCAAGGGGACAGGGGGCCCAGGCACTGAAGCTTTCTTT; CDR3aa: CASKGTGGPGTEAFF
j_gene: TRBJ1-1; d_gene: .; v_gene: TRBV7-9; abundance: few; CDR3nt: TGTGCCAGCAGCTTATTGGTAGGGGTTTCAACTGAAGCTTTCTTT; CDR3aa: CASSLLVGVSTEAFF
j_gene: TRBJ1-1; d_gene: .; v_gene: TRBV5-1; abundance: many; CDR3nt: TGCGCCAGCAGCTTGAAGGGAGACACTGAAGCTTTCTTT; CDR3aa: CASSLKGDTEAFF
j_gene: TRBJ1-1; d_gene: .; v_gene: TRBV20-1; abundance: .; CDR3nt: TGCAGTGCCCAGGCGCCCCTTAGAGCTGAAGCTTTCTTT; CDR3aa: CSAQAPLRAEAFF
j_gene: TRBJ1-2; d_gene: .; v_gene: TRBV18; abundance: .; CDR3nt: TGTGCCAGCACGTCACAGTTGAACCTGTATGGCTACACCTTC; CDR3aa: CASTSQLNLYGYTF
j_gene: TRBJ2-3; d_gene: .; v_gene: TRBV7-6; abundance: .; CDR3nt: TGTGCCAGCAGCCCACTCGGCAGGACAGATACGCAGTATTTT; CDR3aa: CASSPLGRTDTQYF
j_gene: TRBJ1-6; d_gene: .; v_gene: TRBV12-3/TRBV12-4; abundance: many; CDR3nt: TGTGCCAGCAGCCCCGACCCCACAGGGAGACGTTCACCCCTCCACTTT; CDR3aa: CASSPDPTGRRSPLHF
j_gene: TRBJ2-7; d_gene: .; v_gene: TRBV6-2/TRBV6-3; abundance: many; CDR3nt: TGTGCCAGCAGTTACGAACAGGCCTACGAGCAGTACTTC; CDR3aa: CASSYEQAYEQYF
j_gene: TRBJ1-1; d_gene: .; v_gene: TRBV12-3/TRBV12-4; abundance: few; CDR3nt: TGTGCCAGCAGTCGAGGGGGGGTAACCGCCAACACTGAAGCTTTCTTT; CDR3aa: CASSRGGVTANTEAFF
j_gene: TRBJ1-1; d_gene: .; v_gene: TRBV6-5; abundance: .; CDR3nt: TGTGCCAGCAGTCCCAGGGGAGGGTTGACTTTCTTT; CDR3aa: CASSPRGGLTFF
j_gene: TRBJ1-5; d_gene: .; v_gene: TRBV18; abundance: many; CDR3nt: TGTGCCAGCTCACCAAGGGGTTGGGATCAGCCCCAGCATTTT; CDR3aa: CASSPRGWDQPQHF
j_gene: TRBJ2-3; d_gene: TRBD1; v_gene: TRBV5-4; abundance: many; CDR3nt: TGTGCCAGCAGCTCAAGCCGGACAGGGAGCACAGATACGCAGTATTTT; CDR3aa: CASSSSRTGSTDTQYF
j_gene: TRBJ2-1; d_gene: TRBD2; v_gene: TRBV3-1; abundance: many; CDR3nt: TGTGCCAGCAGCCAACTAGCGGGACGCCCAGTTGACAATGAGCAGTTCTTC; CDR3aa: CASSQLAGRPVDNEQFF
j_gene: TRBJ2-7; d_gene: .; v_gene: TRBV10-3; abundance: .; CDR3nt: TGTGCCATCAGTGAAGGGTTCTCCTACGAGCAGTACTTC; CDR3aa: CAISEGFSYEQYF
j_gene: TRBJ1-2; d_gene: .; v_gene: TRBV18; abundance: few; CDR3nt: TGTGCCAGCTCACCATCGGGACCCACGCGTGGCTACACCTTC; CDR3aa: CASSPSGPTRGYTF
j_gene: TRBJ2-1; d_gene: TRBD2; v_gene: TRBV24-1; abundance: few; CDR3nt: TGTGCCACTCCAAAGCTAGCGGGGCCTTACAATGAGCAGTTCTTC; CDR3aa: CATPKLAGPYNEQFF
j_gene: TRBJ1-3; d_gene: TRBD1; v_gene: TRBV7-8; abundance: .; CDR3nt: TGTGCCAGCAGCAGGACAGGGGGACGAACTGGAAACACCATATATTTT; CDR3aa: CASSRTGGRTGNTIYF
j_gene: TRBJ1-1; d_gene: .; v_gene: TRBV28; abundance: .; CDR3nt: TGTGCCAGCAGTTTGGGACCGTTCCTAGGGTTATGGACTGAAGCTTTCTTT; CDR3aa: CASSLGPFLGLWTEAFF
j_gene: TRBJ2-1; d_gene: .; v_gene: TRBV7-8; abundance: few; CDR3nt: TGTGCCAGCAGCTTACTTGGCGGGGCCCCTGGCAATGAGCAGTTCTTC; CDR3aa: CASSLLGGAPGNEQFF
j_gene: TRBJ1-5; d_gene: .; v_gene: TRBV7-9; abundance: many; CDR3nt: TGTGCCAGCAGCTTAGGCCCACAGGGTAGCAATCAGCCCCAGCATTTT; CDR3aa: CASSLGPQGSNQPQHF
j_gene: TRBJ2-7; d_gene: .; v_gene: TRBV5-1; abundance: many; CDR3nt: TGCGCCAGCAGCCTTTCCCCAGGGGCTCCCAACTACGAGCAGTACTTC; CDR3aa: CASSLSPGAPNYEQYF
j_gene: TRBJ2-3; d_gene: .; v_gene: TRBV4-1; abundance: .; CDR3nt: TGCGCCAGCAGCCAAGGTAGGCGGGGGCCCTCCCGCACAGATACGCAGTATTTT; CDR3aa: CASSQGRRGPSRTDTQYF
j_gene: TRBJ2-7; d_gene: TRBD2; v_gene: TRBV29-1; abundance: few; CDR3nt: TGCAGCGTTCATGGGCTAGCGGGGTCTAACGAGCAGTACTTC; CDR3aa: CSVHGLAGSNEQYF
j_gene: TRBJ1-1; d_gene: .; v_gene: TRBV10-2; abundance: many; CDR3nt: TGCGCCAGCAGAATAGAAGGGGAAGGAGCTTTCTTT; CDR3aa: CASRIEGEGAFF
j_gene: TRBJ2-7; d_gene: .; v_gene: TRBV29-1; abundance: many; CDR3nt: TGCAGCGTGGGGATCTCCTACGAGCAGTACTTC; CDR3aa: CSVGISYEQYF
j_gene: TRBJ1-4; d_gene: .; v_gene: TRBV7-9; abundance: many; CDR3nt: TGTGCCAGCAGCATCCCGGACGGAACTAATGAAAAACTGTTTTTT; CDR3aa: CASSIPDGTNEKLFF
j_gene: TRBJ2-5; d_gene: .; v_gene: TRBV6-1; abundance: few; CDR3nt: TGTGCCAGCAGTTCCCGGGTCAAAGGAGAGACCCAGTACTTC; CDR3aa: CASSSRVKGETQYF
j_gene: TRBJ1-1; d_gene: TRBD1; v_gene: TRBV5-1; abundance: many; CDR3nt: TGCGCCAGCACCCACGGACAGGGGTCCGGCACTGAAGCTTTCTTT; CDR3aa: CASTHGQGSGTEAFF
j_gene: TRBJ2-7; d_gene: .; v_gene: TRBV20-1; abundance: .; CDR3nt: TGCAGTGCTAGAAGGACAGAGGGCGACGAGCAGTACTTC; CDR3aa: CSARRTEGDEQYF
j_gene: TRBJ2-3; d_gene: TRBD2; v_gene: TRBV12-3/TRBV12-4; abundance: many; CDR3nt: TGTGCCAGCACCACTTGGGCGGGAGACACAGATACGCAGTATTTT; CDR3aa: CASTTWAGDTDTQYF
j_gene: TRBJ2-3; d_gene: TRBD2; v_gene: TRBV20-1; abundance: few; CDR3nt: TGCAGTGCCAGAGGAGCTGCGGGGGGCACAGATACGCAGTATTTT; CDR3aa: CSARGAAGGTDTQYF
j_gene: TRBJ2-6; d_gene: .; v_gene: TRBV28; abundance: .; CDR3nt: TGTGCCAGCAGTTCTCCGGCCGCAAGGGGGGCCAACGTCCTGACTTTC; CDR3aa: CASSSPAARGANVLTF
j_gene: TRBJ1-5; d_gene: TRBD1; v_gene: TRBV20-1; abundance: few; CDR3nt: TGCAGTGCTAGAGATCCAGGGACAGCTTTTGTTAAGCCCCAGCATTTT; CDR3aa: CSARDPGTAFVKPQHF
j_gene: TRBJ2-2; d_gene: TRBD1; v_gene: TRBV7-3; abundance: few; CDR3nt: TGTGCCAGCAGCTTAACCCGAGGGGGACAGGGGAACACCGGGGAGCTGTTTTTT; CDR3aa: CASSLTRGGQGNTGELFF
j_gene: TRBJ1-1; d_gene: .; v_gene: TRBV20-1; abundance: many; CDR3nt: TGCAGTGCTAGTTCCACCTCATCTGAAGCTTTCTTT; CDR3aa: CSASSTSSEAFF
j_gene: TRBJ1-6; d_gene: TRBD1; v_gene: TRBV20-1; abundance: many; CDR3nt: TGCAGTGCTAGCCCGACAGGGGGTTATTCACCCCTCCACTTT; CDR3aa: CSASPTGGYSPLHF
j_gene: TRBJ1-1; d_gene: .; v_gene: TRBV3-1; abundance: many; CDR3nt: TGTGCCAGCAGCCAAGCGGCGGGGGCAGCTTTCTTT; CDR3aa: CASSQAAGAAFF
j_gene: TRBJ2-1; d_gene: TRBD2; v_gene: TRBV18; abundance: .; CDR3nt: TGTGTCAGCTCACCACGCGGGAGGGGGGCGAGCTCCTACAATGAGCAGTTCTTC; CDR3aa: CVSSPRGRGASSYNEQFF
j_gene: TRBJ2-3; d_gene: TRBD2; v_gene: TRBV7-3; abundance: .; CDR3nt: TGTGCCAGCAGCTTAACTAGCGGGGGGTCAGATACGCAGTATTTT; CDR3aa: CASSLTSGGSDTQYF
j_gene: TRBJ1-5; d_gene: .; v_gene: TRBV6-1; abundance: few; CDR3nt: TGTGCCAGCAGTGAGACGGGAAGCAATCAGCCCCAGCATTTT; CDR3aa: CASSETGSNQPQHF
j_gene: TRBJ2-1; d_gene: .; v_gene: TRBV29-1; abundance: few; CDR3nt: TGCAGCGTTGTACCGTCCATCGATGAGCAGTTCTTC; CDR3aa: CSVVPSIDEQFF
j_gene: TRBJ2-5; d_gene: .; v_gene: TRBV19; abundance: .; CDR3nt: TGTGCCAGTAGAGGACTGTCTTCGGAGACCCAGTACTTC; CDR3aa: CASRGLSSETQYF
j_gene: TRBJ2-1; d_gene: TRBD2; v_gene: TRBV28; abundance: few; CDR3nt: TGTGCCAGCAGTTTTGGGCTAGCGGAAAACAATGAGCAGTTCTTC; CDR3aa: CASSFGLAENNEQFF
j_gene: TRBJ2-7; d_gene: .; v_gene: TRBV28; abundance: many; CDR3nt: TGTGCCAGCAGTTTCGGCCAGGTCCTCTCCTACGAGCAGTACTTC; CDR3aa: CASSFGQVLSYEQYF
j_gene: TRBJ2-5; d_gene: TRBD2; v_gene: TRBV5-4; abundance: few; CDR3nt: TGTGCCAGCAGTACCGGGGGGGCGGAGACCCAGTACTTC; CDR3aa: CASSTGGAETQYF
j_gene: TRBJ1-1; d_gene: .; v_gene: TRBV12-3/TRBV12-4; abundance: .; CDR3nt: TGTGCCAGCAGTTTAGCGCTAGGAGCTTTCTTT; CDR3aa: CASSLALGAFF
j_gene: TRBJ1-2; d_gene: TRBD1; v_gene: TRBV20-1; abundance: .; CDR3nt: TGCAGTGCTAGAGATCAGCAGGGGGGCAACTATGGCTACACCTTC; CDR3aa: CSARDQQGGNYGYTF
j_gene: TRBJ2-3; d_gene: .; v_gene: TRBV5-1; abundance: many; CDR3nt: TGCGCCAGCAGCGCGGGCCGAATTCGCACAGATACGCAGTATTTT; CDR3aa: CASSAGRIRTDTQYF
j_gene: TRBJ2-1; d_gene: TRBD2; v_gene: TRBV4-2; abundance: many; CDR3nt: TGTGCCAGCAGCCAAGTCAAGGCGCGGGGGGGCCTTGGTGAGCAGTTCTTC; CDR3aa: CASSQVKARGGLGEQFF
j_gene: TRBJ1-2; d_gene: .; v_gene: TRBV9; abundance: few; CDR3nt: TGTGCCAGCAGCGTCTGGGAAGGCTATGGCTACACCTTC; CDR3aa: CASSVWEGYGYTF